These T cell receptor beta chains were read from a single sample in a study of post-analysis software for immune sequencing data. TCRdb fed the PCR reads into MiXCR, producing one record per CDR3 protein. The sample holds hundreds of thousands of distinct CDR3 sequences; 25% to 30% are singletons and the top ten take 0.5% to 0.6%. Sequencing input: blood. The receptors here all came from a girl aged 10 to 17 with multiple sclerosis. The CDR3 runs from the conserved cysteine through the conserved F or W. The D gene is left open where the match is weak. Size values are once, few and many counts, or a class for expanded clones, and some rows have none.

D	J	size	V	DNA	CDR3
TRBD2	TRBJ2-3	few	TRBV20-1	TGCAGTGCTAGCAAGACTAGCGGGAACACAGATACGCAGTATTTT	CSASKTSGNTDTQYF
.	TRBJ2-1	.	TRBV5-8	TGTGCCAGCAGTCCAGGGCGGATGAGAAATGAGCAGTTCTTC	CASSPGRMRNEQFF
.	TRBJ2-7	few	TRBV5-5	TGTGCCAGCAGCCGGGAGTTGACCGAGCAGTACTTC	CASSRELTEQYF
.	TRBJ2-1	.	TRBV28	TGTGCCAGCTACCGGGACTCCTACAATGAGCAGTTCTTC	CASYRDSYNEQFF
.	TRBJ1-2	few	TRBV7-9	TGTGCCAGCAGCTCCGACAGGCGACCGGTTTATCGAGGCTACACCTTC	CASSSDRRPVYRGYTF
.	TRBJ1-2	few	TRBV5-5	TGTGCCAGCAGCTTAAGGGACACCGGCTACACCTTC	CASSLRDTGYTF
.	TRBJ1-2	.	TRBV2	TGTGCCAGCAGGAGGGAAGGCCTTGGCTATGGCTACACCTTC	CASRREGLGYGYTF
.	TRBJ1-4	.	TRBV18	TGTGCCAGCTCACCACGAGTGGTTGCAACTAATGAAAAACTGTTTTTT	CASSPRVVATNEKLFF
.	TRBJ2-4	.	TRBV6-5	TGTGCCAGCAGTCAGGGCCGGGTCATAGCCAAAAACATTCAGTACTTC	CASSQGRVIAKNIQYF
.	TRBJ2-3	few	TRBV28	TGTGCCAGCAGTGCCCCCTCGGGCCCCACAGATACGCAGTATTTT	CASSAPSGPTDTQYF
TRBD2	TRBJ2-3	few	TRBV20-1	TGCAGTGCTAGACCGGCGGGCGGGGGAGGAACAGATACGCAGTATTTT	CSARPAGGGGTDTQYF
TRBD1	TRBJ2-1	many	TRBV7-9	TGTGCCAGCAGCTGGGACAGCCTCAATGAGCAGTTCTTC	CASSWDSLNEQFF
TRBD2	TRBJ2-1	.	TRBV9	TGTGCCAGCAGCTTATACGGGACTAGCCGTTCCTACAATGAGCAGTTCTTC	CASSLYGTSRSYNEQFF
TRBD1	TRBJ1-1	.	TRBV10-3	TGTGCCATCAGTGTCGCCCTCCGGGACAGGGCCACTGAAGCTTTCTTT	CAISVALRDRATEAFF
TRBD2	TRBJ2-1	.	TRBV14	TGTGCCAGCAGCCAAGCGTCTCCAGCGGGGCCCTACAATGAGCAGTTCTTC	CASSQASPAGPYNEQFF